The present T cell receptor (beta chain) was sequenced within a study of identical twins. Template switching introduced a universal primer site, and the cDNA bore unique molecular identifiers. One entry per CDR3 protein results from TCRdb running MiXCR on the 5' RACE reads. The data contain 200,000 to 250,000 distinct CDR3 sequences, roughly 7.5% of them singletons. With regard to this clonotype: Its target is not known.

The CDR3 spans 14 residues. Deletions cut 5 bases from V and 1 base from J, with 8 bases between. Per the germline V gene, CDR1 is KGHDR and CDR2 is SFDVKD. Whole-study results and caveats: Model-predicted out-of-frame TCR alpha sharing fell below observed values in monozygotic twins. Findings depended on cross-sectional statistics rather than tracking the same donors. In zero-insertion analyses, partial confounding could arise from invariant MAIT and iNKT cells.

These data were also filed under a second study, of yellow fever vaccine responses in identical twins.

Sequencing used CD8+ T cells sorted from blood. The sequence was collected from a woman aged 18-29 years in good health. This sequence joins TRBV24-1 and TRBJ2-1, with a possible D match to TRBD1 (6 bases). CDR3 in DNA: TGTGCCACCAGTGGGGACATATCCTACAATGAGCAGTTCTTC. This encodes CATSGDISYNEQFF.